A single sample is the source of the 18 T cell receptor beta chains below, sequenced in a study of T cells after yellow fever vaccination. From the 5' RACE reads, TCRdb called clonotypes with MiXCR, one entry per CDR3 protein. The sample records some 300,000 distinct CDR3 sequences, approximately 8% being singletons. Sample: CD4+ T cells sorted from PBMCs, taken 5 days after the yellow fever booster vaccination. These receptors were collected from a man aged 18 to 30 who received the YFV17D yellow fever vaccine.

The chain has TRBV3-1 and TRBJ1-2, with D perhaps TRBD1 (5 bases). With 4 bases removed from V and 5 bases from J, the gap between germline ends came to 14 bases. CDR1 LGHDT and CDR2 YNNKEL come from the germline V gene (reference sequence). The CDR3 length is 14 residues. CDR3 protein: CASSPWGERYGYTF. The CDR3 DNA is TGTGCCAGCAGCCCGTGGGGGGAGCGGTATGGCTACACCTTC.

The V and J genes are TRBV5-6 and TRBJ2-1; TRBD1 matches at 7 bases. The CDR3 length is 17 residues. The V gene's germline CDR1 is SGHDT and CDR2 YYEEEE. With 1 base clipped from V and 0 bases from J, the junction kept 7 bases outside the gene matches. The CDR3 DNA is TGTGCCAGCAGCTTGTATGACAGGGAGACCTCCTACAATGAGCAGTTCTTC. Protein product: CASSLYDRETSYNEQFF.

This clonotype was observed a few times. The CDR3 sequence is CASSPREGRSYEQYF. The CDR3 bases are TGTGCCAGCTCCCCGCGAGAGGGGAGATCCTACGAGCAGTACTTC. V is TRBV18 and J is TRBJ2-7; perhaps D is TRBD1 or TRBD2 (5 bases each). The CDR3 spans 15 residues. The ends were cut back, 6 bases at V and 1 base at J, with 16 bases in the middle. Germline V lookup: CDR1 KGHSH, CDR2 LQKENI.

The gene calls are TRBV11-2 and TRBJ2-2; tentative D call: TRBD2 (5 bases). Trimming removed 5 bases at V and 7 bases at J, with 14 bases between. CDR3 length: 14 amino acids. In germline, CDR1 is SGHAT, CDR2 FQNNGV. CDR3 in amino acids: CASSHIRGFGELFF. The CDR3 DNA reads TGTGCCAGCAGCCATATTCGGGGTTTCGGGGAGCTGTTTTTT.

The V and J genes are TRBV10-3 and TRBJ1-5; no clear D. The CDR3 loop spans 14 amino acids. CDR1 is ENHRY and CDR2 is SYGVKD in the germline V gene. V gave up 0 bases and J gave up 5 bases, with 8 bases separating them. The CDR3 here is CAISESLGDQPQHF. CDR3 DNA: TGTGCCATCAGTGAGTCGTTAGGTGATCAGCCCCAGCATTTT.

This clonotype occurred many times. V usage is TRBV9 and J usage is TRBJ2-3; tentatively, D is TRBD1 (6 bases). CDR3 length: 15 residues. Germline CDR1 reads SGDLS; CDR2 reads YYNGEE. V gave up 0 bases and J gave up 4 bases, with 12 bases separating them. The CDR3 loop reads CASSVAGQSSDTQYF. The CDR3 nucleotides read TGTGCCAGCAGCGTAGCAGGACAGAGCTCAGATACGCAGTATTTT.

J is TRBJ2-6 and V is TRBV5-6; no firm D call. CDR1 SGHDT and CDR2 YYEEEE come from the germline V gene. This CDR3 is built from 17 residues. The ends were cut back, 4 bases at V and 0 bases at J, with 14 bases in the middle. The CDR3 loop reads CASSMTGLSSGANVLTF. CDR3 sequence (DNA): TGTGCCAGCAGCATGACCGGGCTTAGCTCTGGGGCCAACGTCCTGACTTTC. The whole variable domain, remainder taken from reference TRBV5-6 and TRBJ2-6, is DAGVTQSPTHLIKTRGQQVTLRCSPKSGHDTVSWYQQALGQGPQFIFQYYEEEERQRGNFPDRFSGHQFPNYSSELNVNALLLGDSALYLCASSMTGLSSGANVLTFGAGSRLTVL.

The chain couples TRBV10-2 to TRBJ2-3, with 8 bases lining up with TRBD2. Trimming cost V 3 bases and J 2 bases; bases outside gene matches: 4. This CDR3 has 15 residues. The germline V gene encodes CDR1 WSHSY and CDR2 SAAADI. The CDR3 loop reads CASSDIAGPTDTQYF. In DNA, the CDR3 is TGCGCCAGCAGTGATATAGCGGGGCCCACAGATACGCAGTATTTT.

The genes are TRBV7-2 and TRBJ1-2; no reliable D call. Looked up from germline, CDR1 is SGHTA and CDR2 is FQGNSA. V was pared by 1 base and J by 3 bases, with 9 bases between. The CDR3 is 14 amino acids. In nucleotides, the CDR3 is TGTGCCAGCAGCTTAGGATTTGGATACTATGGCTACACCTTC. It specifies CASSLGFGYYGYTF.

This sequence joins TRBV2 and TRBJ2-7, with 9 bases that match TRBD1. J lost 4 bases, V lost 2 bases, and 3 bases had no gene match. The CDR3 runs to 14 residues. Looked up from germline, CDR1 is SNHLY and CDR2 is FYNNEI. This CDR3 reads CASSEQGQGYEQYF. The CDR3, as DNA: TGTGCCAGCAGTGAACAGGGACAGGGTTACGAGCAGTACTTC. Together with reference TRBV2 and TRBJ2-7, the CDR3 gives the full variable domain: EPEVTQTPSHQVTQMGQEVILRCVPISNHLYFYWYRQILGQKVEFLVSFYNNEISEKSEIFDDQFSVERPDGSNFTLKIRSTKLEDSAMYFCASSEQGQGYEQYFGPGTRLTVT.

There are a few counts of this clonotype. The chain employs TRBV2 and TRBJ2-7; 10 bases agree with TRBD1. CDR3 length: 12 residues. The J segment lost 5 bases and the V segment lost 8 bases, leaving 3 bases of the junction unmatched. Germline V gene sequence: CDR1 SNHLY, CDR2 FYNNEI. Here the CDR3 reads CASRDRGDEQYF. In DNA, the CDR3 is TGTGCCAGCCGGGACAGGGGCGACGAGCAGTACTTC.

This rearrangement joins TRBV18 to TRBJ2-5; D unresolved. The CDR3 consists of 14 residues. Germline V gene data show CDR1 as KGHSH and CDR2 as LQKENI. V lost 6 bases, J lost 0 bases, and 11 bases lay in between. In nucleotides, the CDR3 is TGTGCCAGCTCGCCGGGCACAGACCAAGAGACCCAGTACTTC. This codes for CASSPGTDQETQYF.

This sequence joins TRBV19 and TRBJ1-5; D perhaps matches TRBD1 (5 bases). The CDR3 covers 14 residues. Trimming shortened V by 7 bases and J by 3 bases, and 13 bases separated the two germline ends. The germline CDR1 and CDR2 sequences are LNHDA and SQIVND (reference sequence). This CDR3 reads CASKDNRLNQPQHF. CDR3 DNA sequence: TGTGCCAGTAAGGACAACCGCCTCAATCAGCCCCAGCATTTT. The full variable domain, in which reference TRBV19 and TRBJ1-5 provide the parts outside the CDR3, is DGGITQSPKYLFRKEGQNVTLSCEQNLNHDAMYWYRQDPGQGLRLIYYSQIVNDFQKGDIAEGYSVSREKKESFPLTVTSAQKNPTAFYLCASKDNRLNQPQHFGDGTRLSIL.

The chain couples TRBV12-3 or TRBV12-4 to TRBJ1-1; D gene uncertain. Trimming stripped 3 bases from V and 4 bases from J, with 9 bases between. The CDR3 extends over 13 amino acids. The CDR3 sequence: CASSFGAGTEAFF. The CDR3 nucleotides read TGTGCCAGCAGTTTCGGAGCGGGCACTGAAGCTTTCTTT.

The chain joins TRBV24-1 to TRBJ1-1; 10 bases align to TRBD1. V was pared by 4 bases and J by 5 bases, with 6 bases of the junction left unmatched. Germline loops: CDR1 KGHDR, CDR2 SFDVKD. This CDR3 is built from 15 residues. CDR3 bases: TGTGCCACCAGTGACGACAGGGGGCGCATGACTGAAGCTTTCTTT. It yields the protein CATSDDRGRMTEAFF.

The table lists this clonotype with a few counts. This sequence joins TRBV5-1 and TRBJ1-1; TRBD1 agrees at 10 bases. Losses at the gene ends were 4 bases for V and 4 bases for J; bases not matched to a gene: 4. CDR3 length: 14 amino acids. Germline values: CDR1 SGHRS, CDR2 YFSETQ. The CDR3 sequence: CASSVTGGVTEAFF. CDR3 in DNA: TGCGCCAGCAGCGTGACAGGGGGCGTCACTGAAGCTTTCTTT.

This chain links TRBV7-7 with TRBJ2-3; D remains ambiguous. Trimming removed 3 bases from V and 0 bases from J, with 10 bases in between. The CDR3 runs 15 residues. CDR1 is SSHAT and CDR2 is FNYEAQ in the germline V gene (reference sequence). CDR3 region: CASSLGVGSTDTQYF. Written as DNA, the CDR3 is TGTGCCAGCAGCTTGGGCGTCGGTAGCACAGATACGCAGTATTTT.

This clonotype was detected many times. This chain connects TRBV5-1 to TRBJ2-5; D gene ambiguous. CDR3 length equals 13 residues. V dropped 0 bases and J dropped 5 bases, with 8 bases sitting between them. CDR1 and CDR2 (germline): SGHRS, YFSETQ. For the CDR3, the DNA is TGCGCCAGCAGCTTGGCCGACGGCGAGACCCAGTACTTC. Protein sequence: CASSLADGETQYF.